These T cell receptor beta chains were read from a single sample in a study of blood T cell repertoires in COVID-19. Profiling relied on immunoSEQ multiplex PCR, and the TCRdb table lists in-frame clones only, not all of them. The profile covers about 90,000 clones, with approximately 88% appearing a single time and more than 3% taken by the ten largest. The material sequenced was peripheral blood. These TCRs come from a woman aged 70-85 years with acute or convalescent COVID-19. Both conserved end residues are part of each CDR3. A D gene is named only where the DNA matches it firmly. Clone size is shown for a subset of rows, as once, few, many or a class of expanded clone.

clone_size,d_call,j_call,v_call,cdr3_nt,cdr3_aa
-,-,TRBJ1-6,TRBV21-1,TGTGCCAGCAGCACGGACAGGGCCGGTGGGGATTCACCCCTCCACTTT,CASSTDRAGGDSPLHF
once,-,TRBJ1-5,TRBV6-5,TGTGCCAGCAGTCCAGGTAGCAATCAGCCCCAGCATTTT,CASSPGSNQPQHF
-,TRBD1,TRBJ1-2,TRBV16,TGTGCCAGCAGACGACAGGGTATGAGGGGCTACACCTTC,CASRRQGMRGYTF
-,TRBD1,TRBJ1-5,TRBV7-2,TGTGCCAGCAGCTTACTTGGGACAGGGTTTAGCAATCAGCCCCAGCATTTT,CASSLLGTGFSNQPQHF
-,-,TRBJ1-5,TRBV6-1,TGTGCCAGCAGTGAAACACTATATAGCAATCAGCCCCAGCATTTT,CASSETLYSNQPQHF
-,TRBD2,TRBJ2-1,TRBV13,TGTGCCAGCAGCTCGACTAGCTCCAATGAGCAGTTCTTC,CASSSTSSNEQFF
-,-,TRBJ1-5,TRBV19,TGTGCCAGTAGTAGGCTCGTCATAGGAGGTGGCAATCAGCCCCAGCATTTT,CASSRLVIGGGNQPQHF
-,TRBD1,TRBJ1-5,TRBV6-6,TGTGCCAGCAGGGAAACAGGGGGCGGTCAGCCCCAGCATTTT,CASRETGGGQPQHF
-,TRBD1,TRBJ1-1,TRBV19,TGTGCCAGTAGACCTGACAGGGTGAACACTGAAGCTTTCTTT,CASRPDRVNTEAFF
-,-,TRBJ2-3,TRBV11-3,TGTGCCAGCAGCTTAGATGAATCCGGGGCAGATACGCAGTATTTT,CASSLDESGADTQYF
few,-,TRBJ2-3,TRBV12-3/TRBV12-4,TGTGCCAGCAGGGCGGCAGATACGCAGTATTTT,CASRAADTQYF
once,TRBD1,TRBJ1-6,TRBV10-3,TGTGCCATCAAAGGGACAGTTAGCCTTTCACCCCTCCACTTT,CAIKGTVSLSPLHF
-,-,TRBJ2-1,TRBV11-3,TGTGCCAGCAGCTTATTACAGGGTAGTGAGCAGTTCTTC,CASSLLQGSEQFF
once,-,TRBJ2-1,TRBV4-1,TGCGCCAGCAGCCAAATTGGTAGATCCAATGAGCAGTTCTTC,CASSQIGRSNEQFF
-,-,TRBJ1-2,TRBV12-3/TRBV12-4,TGTGCCAGCAGACCGCGGGGAAGCTATGGCTACACCTTC,CASRPRGSYGYTF